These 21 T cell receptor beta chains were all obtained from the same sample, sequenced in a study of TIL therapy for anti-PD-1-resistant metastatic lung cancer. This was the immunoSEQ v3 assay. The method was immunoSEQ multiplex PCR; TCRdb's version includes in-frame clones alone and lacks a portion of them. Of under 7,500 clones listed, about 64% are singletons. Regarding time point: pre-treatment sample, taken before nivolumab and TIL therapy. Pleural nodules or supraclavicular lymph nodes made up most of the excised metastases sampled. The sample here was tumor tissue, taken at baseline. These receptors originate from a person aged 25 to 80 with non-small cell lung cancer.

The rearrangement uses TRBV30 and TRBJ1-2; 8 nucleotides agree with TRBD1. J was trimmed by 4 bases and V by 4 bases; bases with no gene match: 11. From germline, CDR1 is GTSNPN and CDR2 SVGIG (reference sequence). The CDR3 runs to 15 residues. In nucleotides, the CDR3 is TGTGCCTGGAACCGAGAGACAGGGGTGGCCTATGGCTACACCTTC. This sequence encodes CAWNRETGVAYGYTF. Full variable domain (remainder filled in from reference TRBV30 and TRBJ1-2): SQTIHQWPATLVQPVGSPLSLECTVEGTSNPNLYWYRQAAGRGLQLLFYSVGIGQISSEVPQNLSASRPQDRQFILSSKKLLLSDSGFYLCAWNRETGVAYGYTFGSGTRLTVV.

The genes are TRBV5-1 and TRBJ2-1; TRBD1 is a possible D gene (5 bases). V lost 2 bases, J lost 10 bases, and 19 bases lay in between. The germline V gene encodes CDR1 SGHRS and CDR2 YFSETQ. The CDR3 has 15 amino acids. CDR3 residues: CASSFDSNPYLEQFF. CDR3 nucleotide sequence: TGCGCCAGCAGCTTTGACAGCAATCCTTACCTGGAGCAGTTCTTC. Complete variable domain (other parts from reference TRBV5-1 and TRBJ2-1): KAGVTQTPRYLIKTRGQQVTLSCSPISGHRSVSWYQQTPGQGLQFLFEYFSETQRNKGNFPGRFSGRQFSNSRSEMNVSTLELGDSALYLCASSFDSNPYLEQFFGPGTRLTVL.

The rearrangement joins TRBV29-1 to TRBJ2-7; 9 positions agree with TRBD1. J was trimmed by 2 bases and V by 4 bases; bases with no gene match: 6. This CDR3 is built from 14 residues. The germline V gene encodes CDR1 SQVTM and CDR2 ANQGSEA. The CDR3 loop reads CSVAGTGIAYEQYF. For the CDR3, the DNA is TGCAGCGTTGCCGGGACAGGGATCGCCTACGAGCAGTACTTC.

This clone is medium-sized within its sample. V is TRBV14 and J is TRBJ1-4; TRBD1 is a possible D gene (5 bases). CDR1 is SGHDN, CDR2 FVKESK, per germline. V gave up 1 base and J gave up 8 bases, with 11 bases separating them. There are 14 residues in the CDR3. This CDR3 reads CASSQAQGYEKLFF. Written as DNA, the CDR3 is TGTGCCAGCAGCCAAGCCCAGGGATACGAAAAACTGTTTTTT.

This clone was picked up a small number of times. The CDR3 DNA reads as TGTGCCAGCAGCTTAGTTATGGTGCGGGGGGGCGAGCCCCAGTACTTC. The encoded protein is CASSLVMVRGGEPQYF. V gene TRBV7-2 combines with J gene TRBJ2-5, with 9 bases that match TRBD2. Trimming took 1 base from V and 9 from J; bases not matched to a gene: 12. CDR3 length: 16 amino acids. Looked up from germline, CDR1 is SGHTA and CDR2 is FQGNSA.

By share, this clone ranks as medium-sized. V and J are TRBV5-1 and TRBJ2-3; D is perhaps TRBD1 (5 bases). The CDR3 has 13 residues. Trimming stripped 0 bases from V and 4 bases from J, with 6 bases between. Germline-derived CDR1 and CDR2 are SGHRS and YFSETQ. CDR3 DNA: TGCGCCAGCAGCTTGGGGGGCGCAGATACGCAGTATTTT. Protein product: CASSLGGADTQYF.

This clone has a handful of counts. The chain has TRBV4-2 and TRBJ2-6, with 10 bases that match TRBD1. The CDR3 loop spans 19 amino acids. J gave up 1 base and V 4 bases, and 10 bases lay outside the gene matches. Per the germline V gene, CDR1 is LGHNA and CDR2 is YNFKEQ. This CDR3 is CASSRRGGQGLSGANVLTF. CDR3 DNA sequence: TGTGCCAGCAGCCGGCGAGGGGGACAGGGGTTGTCTGGGGCCAACGTCCTGACTTTC.

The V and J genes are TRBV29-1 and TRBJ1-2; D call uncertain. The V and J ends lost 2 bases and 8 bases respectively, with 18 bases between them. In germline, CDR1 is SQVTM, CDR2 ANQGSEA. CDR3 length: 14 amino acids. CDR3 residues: CSVEWAGGLWGYTF. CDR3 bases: TGCAGCGTTGAATGGGCAGGTGGCCTCTGGGGCTACACCTTC.

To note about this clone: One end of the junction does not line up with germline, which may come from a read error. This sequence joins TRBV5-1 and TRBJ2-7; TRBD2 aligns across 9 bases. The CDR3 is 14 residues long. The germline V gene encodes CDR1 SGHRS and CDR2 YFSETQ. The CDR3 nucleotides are TGCGCTAGCAAGAGGCGGGAGGGCCCGTACGAGCAGTACTTC. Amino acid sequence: CASKRREGPYEQYF.

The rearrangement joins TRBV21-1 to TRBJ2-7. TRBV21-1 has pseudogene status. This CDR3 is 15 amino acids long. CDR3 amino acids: CASTPGRVYIYEQYF. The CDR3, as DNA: TGTGCCAGCACCCCCGGACGAGTGTACATCTACGAGCAGTACTTC.

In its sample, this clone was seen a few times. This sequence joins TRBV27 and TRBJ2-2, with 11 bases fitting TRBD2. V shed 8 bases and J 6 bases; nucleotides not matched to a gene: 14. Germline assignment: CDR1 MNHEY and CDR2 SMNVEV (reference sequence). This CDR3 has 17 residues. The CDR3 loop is CASGRIAGGFSPGELFF. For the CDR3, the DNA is TGTGCCAGCGGGCGGATAGCGGGGGGGTTCTCACCCGGGGAGCTGTTTTTT.

The CDR3 DNA follows: TGTGCCAGCAGCCTAGGACAGGGCTTGGATAATTCACCCCTCCACTTT. Translated, it gives CASSLGQGLDNSPLHF. This chain uses TRBV7-9 with TRBJ1-6; 8 bases are a match to TRBD1. Germline lookup yields CDR1 SEHNR and CDR2 FQNEAQ (reference sequence). CDR3 length: 16 residues. Trimming took 5 bases from V and 5 from J; bases not matched to a gene: 8.

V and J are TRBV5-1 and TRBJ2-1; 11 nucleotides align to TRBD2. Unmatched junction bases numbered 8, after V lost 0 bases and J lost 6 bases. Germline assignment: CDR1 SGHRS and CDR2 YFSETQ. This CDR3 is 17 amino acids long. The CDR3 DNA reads TGCGCCAGCAGCTTGGCCGTCCTAGCGGGAGGTTCCAATGAGCAGTTCTTC. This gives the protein CASSLAVLAGGSNEQFF. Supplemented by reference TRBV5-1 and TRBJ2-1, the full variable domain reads KAGVTQTPRYLIKTRGQQVTLSCSPISGHRSVSWYQQTPGQGLQFLFEYFSETQRNKGNFPGRFSGRQFSNSRSEMNVSTLELGDSALYLCASSLAVLAGGSNEQFFGPGTRLTVL.

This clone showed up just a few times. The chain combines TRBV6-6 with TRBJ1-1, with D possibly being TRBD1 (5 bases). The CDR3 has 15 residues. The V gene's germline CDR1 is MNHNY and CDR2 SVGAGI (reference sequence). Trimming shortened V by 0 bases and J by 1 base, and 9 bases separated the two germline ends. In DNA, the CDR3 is TGTGCCAGCAGTTACTCCAGGGCTGGGAACACTGAAGCTTTCTTT. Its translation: CASSYSRAGNTEAFF.

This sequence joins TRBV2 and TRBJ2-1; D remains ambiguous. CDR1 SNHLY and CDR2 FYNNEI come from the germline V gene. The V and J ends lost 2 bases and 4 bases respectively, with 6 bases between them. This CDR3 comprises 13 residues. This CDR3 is CASSERIYNEQFF. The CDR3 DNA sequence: TGTGCCAGCAGTGAAAGGATTTACAATGAGCAGTTCTTC.

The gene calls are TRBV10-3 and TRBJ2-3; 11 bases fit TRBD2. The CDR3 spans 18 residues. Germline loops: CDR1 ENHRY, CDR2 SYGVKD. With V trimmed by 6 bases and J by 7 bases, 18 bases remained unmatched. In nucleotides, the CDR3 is TGTGCCATCAGACCAACTAGCGGGGGAGGGTTTATCGTGAATACGCAGTATTTT. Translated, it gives CAIRPTSGGGFIVNTQYF.

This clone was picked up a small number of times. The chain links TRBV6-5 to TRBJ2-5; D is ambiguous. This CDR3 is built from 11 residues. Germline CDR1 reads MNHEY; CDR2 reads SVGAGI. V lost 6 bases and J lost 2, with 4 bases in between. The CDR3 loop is CASRDQETQYF. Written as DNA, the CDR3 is TGTGCCAGCAGAGATCAAGAGACCCAGTACTTC.

CDR3 loop: CAWSVGAVNTGELFF. The CDR3 coding sequence is TGTGCCTGGAGTGTAGGAGCAGTGAACACCGGGGAGCTGTTTTTT. V is TRBV30 and J is TRBJ2-2; D is undetermined. This CDR3 has 15 residues. Germline values: CDR1 GTSNPN, CDR2 SVGIG (reference sequence). V lost 0 bases and J 1 base, leaving 9 bases between the germline ends.

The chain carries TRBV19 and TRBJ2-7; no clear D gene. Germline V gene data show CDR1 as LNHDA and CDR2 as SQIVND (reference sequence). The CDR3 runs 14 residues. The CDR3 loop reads CAPPSPKVLYEQYF. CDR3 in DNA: TGTGCACCCCCAAGCCCCAAAGTCCTCTACGAGCAGTACTTC.

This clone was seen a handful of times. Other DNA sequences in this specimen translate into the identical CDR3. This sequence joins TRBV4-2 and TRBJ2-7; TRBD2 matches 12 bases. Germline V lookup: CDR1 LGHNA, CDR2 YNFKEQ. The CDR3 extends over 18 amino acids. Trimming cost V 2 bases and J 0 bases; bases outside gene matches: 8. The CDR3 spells CASSQPGLAGHSSYEQYF. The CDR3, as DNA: TGTGCCAGCAGCCAACCGGGACTAGCGGGCCATAGCTCCTACGAGCAGTACTTC.

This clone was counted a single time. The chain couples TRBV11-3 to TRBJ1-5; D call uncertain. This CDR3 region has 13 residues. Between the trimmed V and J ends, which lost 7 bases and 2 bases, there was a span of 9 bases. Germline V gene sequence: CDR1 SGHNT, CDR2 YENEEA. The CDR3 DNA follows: TGTGCCAGCATCAAAAGGTGCAATCAGCCCCAGCATTTT. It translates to CASIKRCNQPQHF.